The sequence of this TCR beta chain was determined in a study of shared clonotypes between healthy human individuals. Study-level points and caveats: Sampling was confined to blood; repertoires within tissues likely differ. Clonotype sharing across several donors was observed for around 5% of naive CD4 clonotypes.

Naivety among CD8 cells was defined by CD45RO negativity and positive CCR7 selection, thereby excluding terminally differentiated effector memory CD45RA+ cells. The donors were all Caucasian adults (living in Nashville, Tennessee). Comment on this clone: Its cognate antigen is unknown.

The sorted-subset replicate PCRs were given approximately 190 ng DNA, which is roughly 30,000 T cell genomes. The assay was immunoSEQ multiplex PCR, and TCRdb's table has in-frame clones only and misses some. Of some 2.1 million clones listed, approximately 94% are singletons. The CDR3 has 14 residues. Germline CDR1 and CDR2: MDHEN and SYDVKM. The V and J ends lost 1 base and 8 bases, in that order; junction bases with no gene match: 5. The source is a man younger than 30 in good health. The chain uses TRBV28 and TRBJ2-3; TRBD1 matches 8 bases. The material sequenced was naive CD8+ T cells sorted from blood. The DNA for the CDR3 is TGTGCCAGCAGTTTATTGACAGGGGAAGGTACGCAGTATTTT. This codes for CASSLLTGEGTQYF.